This is a list of T cell receptor beta chains from one sample in a study of neoadjuvant nivolumab and ipilimumab in lung cancer. Assay used: immunoSEQ multiplex PCR; TCRdb lists only in-frame clones, some missing. The sample lists about 27,000 clones; roughly 76% were seen once. Sequenced material: tumor tissue, taken after neoadjuvant nivolumab, alone or with ipilimumab, at or shortly before surgery. These receptors were collected from an adult with non-small cell lung cancer. Both conserved end residues are part of each CDR3. The D gene is left open where the match is weak. Clone size is not always given. Where it is, it says once, few, many or a class for expanded clones.

d_gene	abundance	v_gene	j_gene	CDR3aa	CDR3nt
TRBD1	.	TRBV7-2	TRBJ2-5	CASSHQGTGRGETQYF	TGTGCCAGCAGTCATCAGGGGACAGGGAGAGGAGAGACCCAGTACTTC
TRBD1	.	TRBV30	TRBJ1-2	CAWRVLPGQGGNYGYTF	TGTGCCTGGAGAGTTCTTCCGGGACAGGGGGGGAACTATGGCTACACCTTC
.	once	TRBV18	TRBJ2-3	CASSPSAGGTDTQYF	TGTGCCAGCTCACCATCGGCAGGGGGCACAGATACGCAGTATTTT
.	few	TRBV29-1	TRBJ2-5	CSVAGTRQETQYF	TGCAGCGTTGCCGGGACTCGCCAAGAGACCCAGTACTTC
.	.	TRBV5-1	TRBJ1-2	CASSSGAGTIGGYTF	TGCGCCAGCAGCTCCGGAGCCGGGACAATTGGTGGCTACACCTTC
.	.	TRBV27	TRBJ2-3	CASSHRGTDTQYF	TGTGCCAGCAGCCACAGGGGCACAGATACGCAGTATTTT
.	.	TRBV11-2	TRBJ1-2	CASSVTGTDDTF	TGTGCCAGCAGCGTAACCGGGACCGACGACACCTTC
.	.	TRBV7-2	TRBJ1-2	CASSLGAGRSYGYTF	TGTGCCAGCAGCTTAGGGGCAGGGAGGAGTTATGGCTACACCTTC
.	.	TRBV7-9	TRBJ2-5	CASSQLEGIETQYF	TGTGCCAGCAGCCAATTGGAAGGGATCGAGACCCAGTACTTC
TRBD1	.	TRBV7-9	TRBJ1-6	CASSLGQGFWNSPLHF	TGTGCCAGCAGCTTAGGACAGGGGTTTTGGAATTCACCCCTCCACTTT
TRBD1	.	TRBV5-1	TRBJ1-1	CASSRGQGWAFF	TGCGCCAGCAGCCGTGGACAGGGGTGGGCTTTCTTT
TRBD1	few	TRBV16	TRBJ1-5	CASSPTGVSNQPQHF	TGTGCCAGCAGCCCGACAGGGGTGAGCAATCAGCCCCAGCATTTT
.	.	TRBV7-8	TRBJ2-1	CASSLEWAEQFF	TGTGCCAGCAGCTTAGAGTGGGCTGAGCAGTTCTTC
.	.	TRBV5-1	TRBJ2-1	CASSLDSPTVNEQFF	TGCGCCAGCAGCCTGGACAGTCCTACGGTCAATGAGCAGTTCTTC
TRBD2	.	TRBV5-1	TRBJ2-1	CASGSGGAYNEQFF	TGCGCCAGCGGAAGCGGGGGGGCTTACAATGAGCAGTTCTTC
TRBD1	.	TRBV29-1	TRBJ2-7	CSVAGTVYEQYF	TGCAGCGTCGCCGGGACAGTATACGAGCAGTACTTC
TRBD1	once	TRBV18	TRBJ2-7	CASSPLGQGAYEQYF	TGTGCCAGCTCACCACTGGGACAGGGGGCCTACGAGCAGTACTTC
TRBD2	.	TRBV2	TRBJ2-5	CASSGTSGGQETQYF	TGTGCCAGCAGTGGGACTAGCGGGGGACAAGAGACCCAGTACTTC
TRBD2	.	TRBV27	TRBJ2-1	CASSPLAGGFNEQFF	TGTGCCAGCAGTCCTCTAGCGGGGGGGTTTAATGAGCAGTTCTTC
.	few	TRBV18	TRBJ1-6	CASSASYNSPLHF	TGTGCCAGCTCAGCAAGCTATAATTCACCCCTCCACTTT
.	.	TRBV7-9	TRBJ2-2	CASSQPRRGLFF	TGTGCCAGCAGCCAGCCACGACGTGGGCTGTTTTTT
TRBD1	.	TRBV5-1	TRBJ1-3	CASSLQGASGNTIYF	TGCGCCAGCAGCTTACAGGGGGCCTCTGGAAACACCATATATTTT
TRBD2	.	TRBV13	TRBJ2-1	CASSPSPPGLGASYNEQFF	TGTGCCAGCAGCCCAAGTCCCCCGGGACTAGGGGCGTCCTACAATGAGCAGTTCTTC
.	.	TRBV7-8	TRBJ1-1	CASSESGPRAFF	TGTGCCAGCAGCGAGTCAGGACCCCGGGCTTTCTTT
.	.	TRBV27	TRBJ1-2	CASSFRGGYGYTF	TGTGCCAGCAGTTTCCGGGGGGGCTATGGCTACACCTTC
.	.	TRBV27	TRBJ1-1	CASSLGYTEAFF	TGTGCCAGCAGTTTAGGGTACACTGAAGCTTTCTTT
TRBD1	few	TRBV28	TRBJ1-2	CASKKRTGNNYGYTF	TGTGCCAGCAAAAAACGGACAGGGAATAACTATGGCTACACCTTC
.	.	TRBV7-9	TRBJ2-5	CASSFLETQYF	TGTGCCAGCAGCTTTCTCGAGACCCAGTACTTC
.	.	TRBV7-6	TRBJ1-2	CASSPFTGNYGYTF	TGTGCCAGCAGCCCGTTTACAGGGAACTATGGCTACACCTTC
.	.	TRBV2	TRBJ2-7	CASSELYEQYF	TGTGCCAGCAGTGAGCTCTACGAGCAGTACTTC
.	.	TRBV7-2	TRBJ2-5	CASSSSRGVLGTQYF	TGTGCCAGCAGCTCGAGCCGGGGCGTCCTCGGGACCCAGTACTTC
.	.	TRBV19	TRBJ1-5	CASSMLAQPQHF	TGTGCCAGTAGTATGCTAGCACAGCCCCAGCATTTT
TRBD1	.	TRBV7-9	TRBJ1-4	CASSLGRGRGTSTNEKLFF	TGTGCCAGCAGCTTAGGCAGGGGGCGAGGCACCTCAACTAATGAAAAACTGTTTTTT
TRBD2	.	TRBV5-6	TRBJ2-2	CASSLVSGGFHGELFF	TGTGCCAGCAGCTTAGTTAGCGGGGGATTCCACGGGGAGCTGTTTTTT
.	.	TRBV6-1	TRBJ1-6	CASSGGSPLHF	TGTGCCAGCAGTGGGGGCTCACCCCTCCACTTT
TRBD1	few	TRBV28	TRBJ1-2	CASSQTTGVYGYTF	TGTGCCAGCAGTCAAACGACAGGGGTCTATGGCTACACCTTC
TRBD1	once	TRBV5-1	TRBJ2-7	CASSLTGAGYSYEQYF	TGCGCCAGCAGCTTAACAGGGGCGGGTTACTCCTACGAGCAGTACTTC
TRBD1	.	TRBV19	TRBJ2-5	CASRTDRASKTQYF	TGTGCCAGTAGGACGGACAGGGCGTCAAAGACCCAGTACTTC